The 29 T cell receptor beta chains below come from one sample, sequenced in a study of human CD4 T cells and Enterobacteriaceae (dated by TCRdb to about 2020). The library was generated by the immunoSEQ multiplex PCR assay. The immuneACCESS repertoire file appears here via TCRdb, limited to in-frame rearrangements. These files lack a portion of the clones; in checked studies, under half of the deficit traces to unresolved V genes, and the cause of the others is not known. This sample gives some 30,000 clones in total; 82% of them show up just once. Of the sample, approximately 1.5% falls within the top ten clones. Memory CD4+ T cells, defined as all CD4+ cells other than CD45RA+CCR7+CD95- naive cells, were FACS-sorted on a FACSAria III to a purity of over 95%. Sequencing was done on a sample of memory CD4+ T cells from blood. The cell subset or site label for this specimen denotes: total memory CD4 T cells sorted directly ex vivo, unstimulated. These receptors came from a human donor in good health.

This clone was recorded only once. The chain recombines TRBV5-6 with TRBJ2-3; TRBD2 matches 13 bases. With V trimmed by 2 bases and J by 1 base, 7 bases remained unmatched. The CDR3 is 18 amino acids. Germline values: CDR1 SGHDT, CDR2 YYEEEE. The DNA for the CDR3 is TGTGCCAGCAGCTTCGGACTAGCGGGGGCTAGGGGCACAGATACGCAGTATTTT. Its protein is CASSFGLAGARGTDTQYF.

The genes are TRBV19 and TRBJ1-2; D is possibly TRBD1 (6 bases). This CDR3 is built from 14 residues. CDR1 LNHDA and CDR2 SQIVND come from the germline V gene (reference sequence). Trimming stripped 5 bases from V and 8 bases from J, with 18 bases between. The CDR3 DNA is TGTGCCAGTAGTCCGGGGGCGGCCCTGGGAGGCTACACCTTC. Translation gives CASSPGAALGGYTF.

This clone has a handful of counts. The rearrangement joins TRBV29-1 to TRBJ2-3; unclear D gene. V was trimmed by 3 bases and J by 4 bases, leaving 11 bases between them. This CDR3 spans 13 amino acids. Germline CDR1 reads SQVTM; CDR2 reads ANQGSEA. The CDR3 is CSVDSPLSDTQYF. The CDR3 DNA reads TGCAGCGTTGATAGCCCCCTCTCAGATACGCAGTATTTT.

The V and J genes are TRBV6-4 and TRBJ2-2; 11 nucleotides match TRBD2. Germline loops: CDR1 MRHNA, CDR2 SNTAGT. CDR3 length: 19 residues. Losses at the gene ends were 2 bases for V and 3 bases for J; bases not matched to a gene: 11. The CDR3 coding sequence is TGTGCCAGCAGTGACGTTCCTAGCGGGAGGCCAATCCACACCGGGGAGCTGTTTTTT. It translates to CASSDVPSGRPIHTGELFF.

The rearrangement links TRBV11-1 to TRBJ1-4, with D perhaps matching TRBD1 (6 bases). The CDR3 is made up of 15 amino acids. Germline CDR1 SGHAT, CDR2 FQDESV (reference sequence). V was trimmed by 5 bases and J by 5 bases, leaving 15 bases between them. CDR3 sequence (DNA): TGTGCCAGCAGCCCAGCAGGGGATTTGAATGAAAAACTGTTTTTT. As protein: CASSPAGDLNEKLFF.

Only a few counts were recorded for this clone. The chain has TRBV7-2 and TRBJ1-5; 8 nucleotides line up with TRBD1. CDR1 and CDR2 (germline): SGHTA, FQGNSA. The CDR3 loop spans 14 amino acids. With 5 bases clipped from V and 6 bases from J, the junction kept 6 bases outside the gene matches. Here the CDR3 DNA reads TGTGCCAGCAGCGCCCGGGACAGGCTTCAGCCCCAGCATTTT. Protein: CASSARDRLQPQHF.

This sequence joins TRBV9 and TRBJ2-7, with 9 bases lining up with TRBD2. This CDR3 is 14 amino acids long. V gave up 5 bases and J gave up 4 bases; unmatched junction bases: 7. Germline CDR1 is SGDLS and CDR2 is YYNGEE. CDR3 residues: CASSAGTSTYEQYF. The CDR3 DNA sequence: TGTGCCAGCAGTGCCGGGACTAGCACGTACGAGCAGTACTTC.

This chain uses TRBV29-1 with TRBJ2-2; TRBD1 might be the D (6 bases). Germline-derived CDR1 and CDR2 are SQVTM and ANQGSEA. Trimming removed 7 bases from V and 7 bases from J, with 22 bases in between. The CDR3 runs to 15 residues. The CDR3 DNA sequence: TGCAGCGCTGGGGTTGGGACACAGGGTGGCGGGGAGCTGTTTTTT. It is translated as CSAGVGTQGGGELFF.

CDR3 loop: CASTGDSLYYGYTF. The CDR3 coding sequence is TGTGCCAGCACGGGGGACAGTCTATACTATGGCTACACCTTC. The chain employs TRBV2 and TRBJ1-2; 7 bases align to TRBD1. Germline V gene sequence: CDR1 SNHLY, CDR2 FYNNEI. Trimming removed 7 bases from V and 3 bases from J; junction bases left unmatched: 8. CDR3 length: 14 residues.

This clone came up once. This chain uses TRBV7-3 with TRBJ2-7; D is possibly TRBD1 (6 bases). Germline V lookup: CDR1 SGHTA, CDR2 FQGTGA. V lost 4 bases, J lost 2 bases, and 15 bases lay in between. The CDR3 contains 15 residues. CDR3 nucleotide sequence: TGTGCCAGCAGCTCCGGTCCGGACAGCGCCTACGAGCAGTACTTC. Translating gives CASSSGPDSAYEQYF.

CDR3 DNA: TGTGCCAGCAGTCCCGCGGGGGCCGACGAGCAGTACTTC. It translates to CASSPAGADEQYF. V gene TRBV6-6 combines with J gene TRBJ2-7; maybe TRBD2 (7 bases). CDR3 length: 13 amino acids. Germline CDR1 and CDR2: MNHNY and SVGAGI (reference sequence). V was cut by 5 bases and J by 5 bases, with 13 bases left in between.

The chain is built from TRBV7-9 and TRBJ1-1; tentative D call: TRBD1 (6 bases). V lost 5 bases and J lost 6, with 13 bases in between. Germline V gene lookup returns CDR1 SEHNR and CDR2 FQNEAQ (reference sequence). The CDR3 is 13 residues long. CDR3 nucleotide sequence: TGTGCCAGCAGCCGCGGGACACCCCCTGAAGCTTTCTTT. Encoded protein: CASSRGTPPEAFF.

The chain uses TRBV29-1 and TRBJ1-2, with TRBD1 as a possible D gene (6 bases). Germline V gene lookup returns CDR1 SQVTM and CDR2 ANQGSEA. Trimming took 3 bases from V and 4 from J, leaving 18 bases between them. The CDR3 contains 15 residues. The CDR3 region has the DNA TGCAGCGTTGATAAATCCCCCGGGACACTCTATGGCTACACCTTC. This sequence encodes CSVDKSPGTLYGYTF.

The chain has TRBV6-5 and TRBJ2-5; D may be TRBD2 (5 bases). Trimming took off 4 bases at V and 0 bases at J, with 6 bases between the two ends. The CDR3 is 13 amino acids. Germline-derived CDR1 and CDR2 are MNHEY and SVGAGI. DNA for the CDR3: TGTGCCAGCAGTTCGGACTACCAAGAGACCCAGTACTTC. It translates to CASSSDYQETQYF.

The V call is TRBV29-1, the J call TRBJ2-3; a weak D match, TRBD2 (6 bases). V lost 7 bases and J lost 0, with 11 bases in between. CDR1 is SQVTM and CDR2 is ANQGSEA in the germline V gene. The CDR3 is made up of 13 amino acids. The CDR3 loop reads CSGRDLSTDTQYF. CDR3 coding DNA: TGCAGCGGGCGGGACTTGAGCACAGATACGCAGTATTTT.

The chain has TRBV6-6 and TRBJ2-7; maybe TRBD2 (5 bases). Germline V lookup: CDR1 MNHNY, CDR2 SVGAGI (reference sequence). The length of the CDR3 is 15 residues. The ends were cut back, 5 bases at V and 2 bases at J, with 16 bases in the middle. CDR3 nucleotides: TGTGCCAGCAGTAGCGCCCAGGACTTGGCCTACGAGCAGTACTTC. It encodes CASSSAQDLAYEQYF.

The chain carries TRBV2 and TRBJ2-6; unclear D gene. This CDR3 is 16 amino acids long. The germline CDR1 and CDR2 sequences are SNHLY and FYNNEI. Between the trimmed V and J ends, which lost 2 bases and 1 base, there was a span of 9 bases. The CDR3 region is CASSELFRSGANVLTF. In DNA form, the CDR3 reads TGTGCCAGCAGTGAACTGTTTCGGTCTGGGGCCAACGTCCTGACTTTC.

The rearrangement uses TRBV5-4 and TRBJ2-2; no clear D. The CDR3 consists of 14 residues. Trimming shortened V by 4 bases and J by 5 bases, and 12 bases separated the two germline ends. Germline CDR1 SGHNT, CDR2 YYREEE (reference sequence). In DNA, the CDR3 is TGTGCCAGCAGCCCTCTAACCGGGACCGGGGAGCTGTTTTTT. Translation: CASSPLTGTGELFF.

V usage is TRBV12-2 and J usage is TRBJ1-3. TRBV12-2 is a documented pseudogene. This CDR3 is 14 amino acids long. The CDR3 nucleotides read TGTGCAAGTCGCTTAAGGAGGGTTTCGGACACCATATATTTT. Residues: CASRLRRVSDTIYF.

A few counts support this clone. The chain has TRBV6-1 and TRBJ2-2; weak D call: TRBD2 (7 bases). V was pared by 1 base and J by 0 bases, with 18 bases between. The germline V gene has CDR1 MNHNS and CDR2 SASEGT. This CDR3 region has 19 residues. CDR3 DNA: TGTGCCAGCAGTGAAGTAGGTGGAGGGGGGGGAGCGAACACCGGGGAGCTGTTTTTT. It encodes CASSEVGGGGGANTGELFF.

This sequence joins TRBV19 and TRBJ2-7, with 9 positions matching TRBD1. CDR1 and CDR2 (germline): LNHDA, SQIVND (reference sequence). The CDR3 totals 14 residues. V lost 6 bases and J lost 2; bases outside the gene matches: 5. CDR3 amino acids: CASRQQGAAYEQYF. The CDR3 nucleotides read TGTGCCAGTAGACAACAGGGGGCCGCCTACGAGCAGTACTTC.

The chain has TRBV11-2 and TRBJ2-7; weak D call: TRBD2 (6 bases). This CDR3 region has 15 residues. Trimming removed 6 bases from V and 8 bases from J, with 23 bases in between. Germline CDR1 is SGHAT and CDR2 is FQNNGV. The CDR3 DNA follows: TGTGCCAGCAGTTTGGAAGGTAGCGGTTCCCTGCAGCAGTACTTC. Its translation is CASSLEGSGSLQQYF.

Concerning this clone itself: A read error is likely, as this CDR3 ends without the conserved phenylalanine or tryptophan. The limits of the CDR3 on the DNA are not certain, so only TCRdb's listed CDR3 is given. The chain employs TRBV11-1 and TRBJ1-2. The CDR3 is 14 amino acids long, termini counted. Germline lookup yields CDR1 SGHAT and CDR2 FQDESV (reference sequence). This CDR3 reads CASSDEDKAGKTYG.

This clone was observed once. J is TRBJ2-7 and V is TRBV28, with D uncertain. The CDR3 totals 11 residues. Germline CDR1 is MDHEN and CDR2 is SYDVKM. Trimming removed 5 bases from V and 2 bases from J, with 4 bases in between. The CDR3 region has the DNA TGTGCCAGCAGTACAGCCTACGAGCAGTACTTC. It is translated as CASSTAYEQYF. The variable domain in full, with the rest retrieved from reference TRBV28 and TRBJ2-7, is DVKVTQSSRYLVKRTGEKVFLECVQDMDHENMFWYRQDPGLGLRLIYFSYDVKMKEKGDIPEGYSVSREKKERFSLILESASTNQTSMYLCASSTAYEQYFGPGTRLTVT.

CDR3 region: CASSLSEGNGYTF. The DNA of the CDR3 is TGTGCCAGCAGCCTCTCGGAGGGAAACGGCTACACCTTC. The V and J genes are TRBV9 and TRBJ1-2, with D uncertain. Trimming left V 4 bases short and J 8 bases short, with 15 bases between. Germline values: CDR1 SGDLS, CDR2 YYNGEE. This CDR3 is 13 amino acids long.

This chain links TRBV5-1 with TRBJ2-7; TRBD2 matches at 8 bases. There are 15 residues in the CDR3. CDR1 is SGHRS, CDR2 YFSETQ, per germline. V dropped 3 bases and J dropped 5; count of bases not matched to a gene: 10. The CDR3 bases are TGCGCCAGCAGCTCCCAAAGCGGGAGCCAGCACGAGCAGTACTTC. It translates to CASSSQSGSQHEQYF. The full variable domain, with the rest looked up from reference TRBV5-1 and TRBJ2-7, is KAGVTQTPRYLIKTRGQQVTLSCSPISGHRSVSWYQQTPGQGLQFLFEYFSETQRNKGNFPGRFSGRQFSNSRSEMNVSTLELGDSALYLCASSSQSGSQHEQYFGPGTRLTVT.

V gene TRBV10-2 combines with J gene TRBJ1-3, with 7 bases fitting TRBD1. Germline-derived CDR1 and CDR2 are WSHSY and SAAADI. V was pared by 3 bases and J by 3 bases, with 11 bases of the junction left unmatched. CDR3 length: 17 residues. This CDR3 is CASSDPHGTESGNTIYF. CDR3 nucleotide sequence: TGCGCCAGCAGTGATCCGCACGGGACAGAGAGTGGAAACACCATATATTTT.

The chain has TRBV5-1 and TRBJ2-5; 7 nucleotides match TRBD2. Germline assignment: CDR1 SGHRS and CDR2 YFSETQ. The CDR3 has 14 residues. Trimming cost V 0 bases and J 5 bases; bases outside gene matches: 4. The CDR3 loop reads CASSLATSAETQYF. In nucleotides, the CDR3 is TGCGCCAGCAGCTTGGCCACTAGCGCGGAGACCCAGTACTTC. Combining the CDR3 with reference TRBV5-1 and TRBJ2-5 gives the whole variable domain KAGVTQTPRYLIKTRGQQVTLSCSPISGHRSVSWYQQTPGQGLQFLFEYFSETQRNKGNFPGRFSGRQFSNSRSEMNVSTLELGDSALYLCASSLATSAETQYFGPGTRLLVL.

Comments on this clone: The sample holds other DNA sequences that translate to the same CDR3. The genes are TRBV29-1 and TRBJ2-3, with 7 nucleotides matching TRBD1. The J segment lost 1 base and the V segment lost 5 bases, leaving 3 bases of the junction unmatched. Germline V gene data show CDR1 as SQVTM and CDR2 as ANQGSEA. CDR3 size: 13 residues. CDR3 amino acids: CSVRQGGTDTQYF. CDR3 bases: TGCAGCGTTCGACAGGGAGGCACAGATACGCAGTATTTT.